This record covers a single T cell receptor beta chain. The data are from a study of T cell changes during pregnancy in multiple sclerosis. The table came from immunoSEQ multiplex PCR; TCRdb's copy has only in-frame clones and leaves some out. This sample has about 110,000 clones, with about 89% found just once. Trimming removed 4 bases from V and 4 bases from J; junction bases left unmatched: 14. The CDR3 spans 17 residues. The origin of this receptor is a female donor with multiple sclerosis, enrolled in a pregnancy study. Sequencing was performed on peripheral blood, taken after pregnancy. The rearrangement uses TRBV5-3 and TRBJ2-7; TRBD2 aligns across 10 bases. TRBV5-3 is marked as an open reading frame, function uncertain. This chain's CDR3 is CARSLPVPLAGKYEQYF. Written as DNA, the CDR3 is TGTGCCAGAAGCCTACCCGTTCCACTAGCGGGGAAGTACGAGCAGTACTTC.